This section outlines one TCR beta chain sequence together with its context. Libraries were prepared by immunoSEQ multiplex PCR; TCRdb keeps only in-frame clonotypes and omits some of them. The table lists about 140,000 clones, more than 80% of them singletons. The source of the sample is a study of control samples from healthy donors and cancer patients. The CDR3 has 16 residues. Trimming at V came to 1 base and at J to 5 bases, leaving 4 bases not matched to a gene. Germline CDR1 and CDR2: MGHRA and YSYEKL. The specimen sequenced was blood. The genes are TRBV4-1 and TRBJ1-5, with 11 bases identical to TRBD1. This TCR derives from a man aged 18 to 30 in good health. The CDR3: CASSQVGTGGHQPQHF. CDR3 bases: TGCGCCAGCAGCCAAGTCGGGACAGGGGGACATCAGCCCCAGCATTTT.